This entry features one TCR beta chain sequence. Its antigen is not identified. The entry originates in a study of post-analysis software for immune sequencing data. About the study: The patients showed relapsing-remitting, secondary progressive and progressive-relapsing multiple sclerosis courses.

TCR beta cDNA libraries included unique molecular identifiers. TCRdb ran MiXCR on the PCR reads and lists one entry per CDR3 protein. This table holds roughly 570,000 distinct CDR3 sequences, around a third found once. CDR3 length: 15 amino acids. Unmatched junction bases numbered 4, after V lost 4 bases and J lost 0 bases. Germline V gene lookup returns CDR1 SGHKS and CDR2 YYEKEE (reference sequence). Overall study results and limits: When compared against controls, multiple sclerosis patients showed significantly lower normalized Chao1 diversity. Four to six TRBV segments, including TRBV5-6, TRBV5-1 and TRBV20-1, were more frequent in patients than controls. The F measure placed samples prepared in the same batch into strongly shared clusters.

The material sequenced was blood. The clonotype comes from a girl aged 2-17 years with multiple sclerosis. The chain links TRBV5-5 to TRBJ1-1; 9 bases match TRBD1. CDR3 sequence: CASSPGTGMNTEAFF. The CDR3 DNA reads as TGTGCCAGCAGCCCCGGGACAGGGATGAACACTGAAGCTTTCTTT.